This TCR beta chain was profiled in a study of cytomegalovirus exposure and HLA in healthy donors. Comments on this clone: Its antigen is as yet unknown.

Germline assignment: CDR1 SQVTM and CDR2 ANQGSEA. V was pared by 5 bases and J by 5 bases, with 6 bases of the junction left unmatched. This CDR3 has 13 amino acids. 13 Jbeta primers and 60 Vbeta primers were used for the PCR. The assay was immunoSEQ multiplex PCR, and TCRdb's table has in-frame clones only and misses some. The sample includes about 38,000 clones, roughly 85% of them seen just once. General observations from the study: Apparent HLA restriction characterized most CMV-associated TCR beta chains in a later analysis.

This clonotype was sampled from a woman aged 40 to 50 in good health and CMV-seropositive. This chain uses TRBV29-1 with TRBJ2-5; 9 bases match TRBD1. The sample comprised PBMCs. The CDR3 DNA sequence: TGCAGCGTTATGACAGGGGGACGGGAGACCCAGTACTTC. It translates to CSVMTGGRETQYF.